This TCR beta chain was recorded in a study of siplizumab effects on memory and regulatory T cells. Method: immunoSEQ multiplex PCR; TCRdb's copy keeps in-frame clones and lacks some. The sample consists of fewer than 130,000 clones, more than 90% of them appearing once. Trimming stripped 5 bases from V and 4 bases from J, with 14 bases between. Germline CDR1 LNHDA, CDR2 SQIVND (reference sequence). The CDR3 is 15 amino acids. The chain joins TRBV19 to TRBJ2-2; D might be TRBD1 (5 bases). The sequencing input was CD4+ T cells sorted from blood. This receptor was obtained from a human donor in good health. In DNA form, the CDR3 reads TGTGCCAGTAGTTTCTCAGGGCTCGGCACCGGGGAGCTGTTTTTT. It codes for CASSFSGLGTGELFF.